This T cell receptor beta chain was recorded in a study of T cells in Graves' hyperthyroidism and ophthalmopathy. Study-level information: Peripheral blood draws took place at initial diagnosis, ahead of any treatment.

Amplification targeted TCR beta CDR3 regions from RNA transcripts. The HTBI primer set was used in a first-round RT-PCR of the TCR CDR3. TCRdb re-called the multiplex PCR reads through MiXCR, storing one row per CDR3 protein. The data hold 600,000 or so distinct CDR3 sequences, with about 14% observed a single time. Concerning this clonotype itself: Antigen: not known.

The CDR3 is 17 amino acids. CDR1 and CDR2 from the germline V gene are KGHDR and SFDVKD. The V and J ends lost 0 bases and 6 bases, in that order; junction bases with no gene match: 8. Study-wide findings and caveats: Ophthalmopathy got predicted by the model a median about 6.7 months before its onset.

The V and J genes are TRBV24-1 and TRBJ2-1; TRBD1 matches at 9 bases. This TCR was recovered from a woman aged 45-65 years with Graves' ophthalmopathy. Sample: blood. The CDR3: CATSDLGDRDGPNEQFF. CDR3 sequence (DNA): TGTGCCACCAGTGATTTGGGGGACAGGGACGGCCCCAATGAGCAGTTCTTC.